Sequencing of this TCR beta chain was carried out in a study of blood T cell repertoires in COVID-19. TCRdb's copy holds only in-frame clones and misses some; the assay was immunoSEQ multiplex PCR. The sample has some 160,000 clones, around four fifths seen once. The origin of this receptor is a woman aged 50 to 65 who had recovered from COVID-19. Sequenced input: PBMCs or T cells enriched from blood (not recorded which).

Written as DNA, the CDR3 is TGTGCCAGCAGTTACTTCGGGAGACCCCCCTACGAGCAGTACTTC. Translation gives CASSYFGRPPYEQYF. This chain links TRBV6-5 with TRBJ2-7, with D possibly matching TRBD2 (6 bases). This CDR3 has 15 residues. The germline CDR1 and CDR2 sequences are MNHEY and SVGAGI. With 1 base removed from V and 2 bases from J, the gap between germline ends came to 12 bases.